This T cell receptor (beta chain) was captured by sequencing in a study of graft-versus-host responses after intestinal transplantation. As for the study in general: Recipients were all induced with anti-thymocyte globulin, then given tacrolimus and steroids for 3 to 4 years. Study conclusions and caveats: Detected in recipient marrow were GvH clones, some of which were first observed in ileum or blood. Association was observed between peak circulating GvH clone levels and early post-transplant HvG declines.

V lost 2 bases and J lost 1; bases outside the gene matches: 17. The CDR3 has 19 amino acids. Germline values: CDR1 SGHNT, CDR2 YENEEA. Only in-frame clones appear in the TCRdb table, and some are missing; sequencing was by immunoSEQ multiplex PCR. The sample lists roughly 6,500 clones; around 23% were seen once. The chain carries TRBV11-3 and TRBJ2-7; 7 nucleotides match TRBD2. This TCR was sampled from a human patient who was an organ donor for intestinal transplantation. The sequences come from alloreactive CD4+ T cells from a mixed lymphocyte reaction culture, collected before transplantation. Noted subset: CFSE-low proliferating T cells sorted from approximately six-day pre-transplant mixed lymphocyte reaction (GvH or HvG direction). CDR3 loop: CASSLSLGGSGLVSYEQYF. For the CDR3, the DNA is TGTGCCAGCAGCTTATCTCTTGGGGGTTCTGGACTAGTTTCCTACGAGCAGTACTTC.